The 23 T cell receptor beta chains presented below share a single source sample, sequenced in a study of human T cells and chemical hapten exposure (dated by TCRdb to the early 2020s). The sample's time point, from its label and the paper: patch test 1, 2 weeks after DPC sensitization. The treatment or condition label, read with the paper, signifies: therapeutic diphenylcyclopropenone sensitization with weekly scalp DPC. Libraries came from RACE. The instrument given in TCRdb is NextSeq 500. TCRdb's own reprocessing of the public reads used fastp at Q25 and MiXCR and kept productive beta chains. One record per CDR3 amino acid sequence lists the most common genes and DNA. This sample holds 50,000 or so distinct CDR3 sequences; around 9.3% were observed only once. The ten largest clones take up less than 5% of the sample. The starting material was whole blood, obtained in connection with sensitization to the hapten diphenylcyclopropenone (DPC). These receptors were obtained from a woman between 45 and 60 years old with alopecia areata. Some clones in this sample may be carry-over from other donors' samples.

This clonotype was found many times. The chain has TRBV3-1 and TRBJ1-5; TRBD1 might be the D (6 bases). V lost 5 bases, J lost 7 bases, and 15 bases lay in between. Germline V gene sequence: CDR1 LGHDT, CDR2 YNNKEL (reference sequence). The CDR3 loop spans 14 amino acids. CDR3 residues: CASSNNDGGQPQHF. The CDR3 DNA reads as TGTGCCAGCAGCAACAACGACGGGGGCCAGCCCCAGCATTTT.

This clonotype was detected ten times or more. The genes are TRBV24-1 and TRBJ2-5; D gene unclear. Trimming stripped 2 bases from V and 7 bases from J, with 16 bases between. The CDR3 extends over 15 amino acids. Germline V gene data show CDR1 as KGHDR and CDR2 as SFDVKD. CDR3 nucleotides: TGTGCCACCAGTGATTCCGGCTCAGGCGTACCGACCCAGTACTTC. This sequence encodes CATSDSGSGVPTQYF.

This clonotype showed up many times. V is TRBV7-8 and J is TRBJ1-1; D uncertain. With 5 bases removed from V and 2 bases from J, the gap between germline ends came to 12 bases. The CDR3 spans 14 residues. Germline CDR1 SGHVS, CDR2 FQNEAQ. This CDR3 reads CASSMGPGNTEAFF. DNA of the CDR3: TGTGCCAGCAGCATGGGTCCGGGAAACACTGAAGCTTTCTTT.

At least ten counts were recorded for this clonotype. V is TRBV30 and J is TRBJ1-1; D gene unclear. The CDR3 covers 13 residues. V shed 4 bases and J shed 4 bases, with 13 bases lying between them. The germline V gene has CDR1 GTSNPN and CDR2 SVGIG (reference sequence). As DNA, the CDR3 is TGTGCCTGGAAATCGGGGTTGAGCACTGAAGCTTTCTTT. Encoded protein: CAWKSGLSTEAFF.

The V and J genes are TRBV6-5 and TRBJ1-1, with D uncertain. Germline V CDR1 and CDR2: MNHEY, SVGAGI. This CDR3 comprises 17 residues. Deletions cut 4 bases from V and 1 base from J, with 19 bases between. Here the CDR3 reads CASSWIRPTGANTEAFF. CDR3 nucleotides: TGTGCCAGCAGTTGGATTCGCCCTACGGGTGCGAACACTGAAGCTTTCTTT.

This clonotype was seen a few times. The chain has TRBV18 and TRBJ2-7; 7 bases are shared with TRBD2. Germline CDR1 KGHSH, CDR2 LQKENI. CDR3 size: 15 residues. V dropped 3 bases and J dropped 4; count of bases not matched to a gene: 9. The CDR3 coding sequence is TGTGCCAGCTCACCCCTACTTTCTAGCGGTTACGAGCAGTACTTC. It yields the protein CASSPLLSSGYEQYF.

In this sample, this clonotype turned up a few times. The chain links TRBV20-1 to TRBJ1-1; D ambiguous. V lost 2 bases and J 0 bases, leaving 10 bases between the germline ends. Germline V gene lookup returns CDR1 DFQATT and CDR2 SNEGSKA (reference sequence). The CDR3 is 14 residues long. DNA for the CDR3: TGCAGTGCTAGAAAAGGGCCCCTGAACACTGAAGCTTTCTTT. Amino acids: CSARKGPLNTEAFF.

This clonotype was observed many times. The chain joins TRBV5-6 to TRBJ2-5; 9 nucleotides align to TRBD1. Unmatched junction bases numbered 7, after V lost 4 bases and J lost 3 bases. This CDR3 contains 15 residues. Per the germline V gene, CDR1 is SGHDT and CDR2 is YYEEEE. CDR3 loop: CASSRGQGFEETQYF. The CDR3 DNA follows: TGTGCCAGCAGCCGCGGACAGGGGTTTGAAGAGACCCAGTACTTC.

This clonotype was seen many times. V is TRBV20-1 and J is TRBJ2-7; D is perhaps TRBD1 (5 bases). This CDR3 spans 14 amino acids. V dropped 6 bases and J dropped 2 bases, with 17 bases sitting between them. Germline V gene sequence: CDR1 DFQATT, CDR2 SNEGSKA (reference sequence). For the CDR3, the DNA is TGCAGTGCAGGGGAATTACGCAGTGCCTACGAGCAGTACTTC. It translates to CSAGELRSAYEQYF.

This clonotype turned up a few times. The chain links TRBV29-1 to TRBJ2-1, with D perhaps given as TRBD1 or TRBD2 (5 bases each). CDR3 length equals 13 residues. The V end was cut by 6 bases, the J end by 8 bases, with 17 bases between. The V gene's germline CDR1 is SQVTM and CDR2 ANQGSEA. CDR3 region: CSVTWGSRYEQFF. As DNA, the CDR3 is TGCAGCGTCACCTGGGGGAGTAGGTATGAGCAGTTCTTC.

This clonotype was counted a few times. The chain couples TRBV6-2 or TRBV6-3 to TRBJ2-1; 7 bases agree with TRBD2. The CDR3 is made up of 15 amino acids. The V segment lost 2 bases and the J segment 4 bases; nucleotides outside the gene matches: 5. The germline gives CDR1 MNHEY, CDR2 SVGEGT. The chain's CDR3 is CASSYGGSQYNEQFF. DNA of the CDR3: TGTGCCAGCAGTTACGGCGGGAGTCAATACAATGAGCAGTTCTTC.

This clonotype occurred many times. The rearrangement joins TRBV7-2 to TRBJ2-3; weak D call: TRBD1 (5 bases). V lost 8 bases, J lost 4 bases, and 13 bases lay in between. This CDR3 is 13 amino acids long. The germline CDR1 and CDR2 sequences are SGHTA and FQGNSA. CDR3 region: CASEASRADTQYF. The CDR3, as DNA: TGTGCCAGCGAGGCCAGCAGGGCAGATACGCAGTATTTT.

This clonotype was detected ten times or more. CDR3 coding DNA: TGTGCCAGCAGCGGGACAGCCCTCTCTGGGGCCAACGTCCTGACTTTC. Its translation: CASSGTALSGANVLTF. The chain is built from TRBV7-8 and TRBJ2-6; 7 nucleotides line up with TRBD1. The junction had 4 bases not matched to a gene; V was cut back by 5 bases and J by 0 bases. The CDR3 has 16 amino acids. Germline V gene sequence: CDR1 SGHVS, CDR2 FQNEAQ.

This chain connects TRBV11-2 to TRBJ1-4; D remains unclear. The germline V gene encodes CDR1 SGHAT and CDR2 FQNNGV. The CDR3 is 14 residues long. The V end lost 5 bases, the J end lost 3 bases, and 10 bases lay between the germline ends. The CDR3: CASSPMRANEKLFF. As DNA, the CDR3 is TGTGCCAGCAGCCCAATGCGTGCTAATGAAAAACTGTTTTTT.

This clonotype has ten or more counts. This rearrangement joins TRBV2 to TRBJ1-2; 10 positions agree with TRBD1. The V segment lost 0 bases and the J segment 5 bases; nucleotides outside the gene matches: 9. CDR1 SNHLY and CDR2 FYNNEI come from the germline V gene. The CDR3 covers 17 residues. The chain's CDR3 is CASSEAPPGQGSYGYTF. The CDR3 nucleotides read TGTGCCAGCAGTGAAGCACCACCGGGACAGGGGAGTTATGGCTACACCTTC. Complete variable domain (other parts from reference TRBV2 and TRBJ1-2): EPEVTQTPSHQVTQMGQEVILRCVPISNHLYFYWYRQILGQKVEFLVSFYNNEISEKSEIFDDQFSVERPDGSNFTLKIRSTKLEDSAMYFCASSEAPPGQGSYGYTFGSGTRLTVV.

At least ten counts were recorded for this clonotype. This chain links TRBV2 with TRBJ2-7; 11 bases are a match to TRBD2. Germline trimming cut 7 bases from V and 1 base from J; bases unmatched to any gene: 9. The CDR3 consists of 16 residues. CDR1 is SNHLY, CDR2 FYNNEI, per germline. CDR3: CASTWGGLAGSYEQYF. CDR3 sequence (DNA): TGTGCCAGCACCTGGGGAGGACTAGCGGGTTCCTACGAGCAGTACTTC.

This clonotype was counted at least ten times. The CDR3 loop is CASSQGSEAFF. The CDR3 DNA follows: TGTGCCAGCAGCCAAGGTAGTGAAGCTTTCTTT. The gene calls are TRBV3-1 and TRBJ1-1; D unclear. With 1 base removed from V and 7 bases from J, the gap between germline ends came to 4 bases. This CDR3 region has 11 residues. The germline V gene encodes CDR1 LGHDT and CDR2 YNNKEL (reference sequence).

In its sample, this clonotype was seen many times. V usage is TRBV7-6 and J usage is TRBJ2-3; no definite D call. Trimming shortened V by 3 bases and J by 2 bases, and 12 bases separated the two germline ends. Germline CDR1 reads SGHVS; CDR2 reads FNYEAQ. The length of the CDR3 is 15 residues. CDR3 nucleotide sequence: TGTGCCAGCAGCTTTCCCGGATTATCCACAGATACGCAGTATTTT. Its translation: CASSFPGLSTDTQYF.

CDR3 nucleotide sequence: TGTGCCAGCAGTCCGGACACTAACACCGGGGAGCTGTTTTTT. Protein product: CASSPDTNTGELFF. The chain uses TRBV14 and TRBJ2-2, with D maybe TRBD1 (5 bases). The CDR3 totals 14 residues. V was pared by 6 bases and J by 2 bases, with 10 bases between. Germline values: CDR1 SGHDN, CDR2 FVKESK.

This clonotype appeared many times. This rearrangement joins TRBV20-1 to TRBJ1-4; D is unresolved. Trimming stripped 4 bases from V and 3 bases from J, with 6 bases between. Germline values: CDR1 DFQATT, CDR2 SNEGSKA (reference sequence). This CDR3 region has 12 residues. CDR3 residues: CSATNANEKLFF. Written as DNA, the CDR3 is TGCAGTGCTACGAATGCTAATGAAAAACTGTTTTTT.

The chain recombines TRBV27 with TRBJ2-7; 10 nucleotides align to TRBD2. This CDR3 contains 14 residues. V shed 4 bases and J 3 bases; nucleotides not matched to a gene: 3. Germline V gene sequence: CDR1 MNHEY, CDR2 SMNVEV (reference sequence). The CDR3 DNA reads as TGTGCCAGCAGTTCTCTAGCGGGAGTCTACGAGCAGTACTTC. Amino acid sequence: CASSSLAGVYEQYF.

This clonotype was seen a handful of times. The J gene is TRBJ1-5, the V gene TRBV3-1; D is uncertain. The CDR3 covers 14 residues. Per the germline V gene, CDR1 is LGHDT and CDR2 is YNNKEL (reference sequence). The V end lost 0 bases, the J end lost 7 bases, and 10 bases lay between the germline ends. CDR3 nucleotide sequence: TGTGCCAGCAGCCAAGATAGCGCAGGCCAGCCCCAGCATTTT. Protein product: CASSQDSAGQPQHF.

This clonotype was counted at least ten times. This chain links TRBV29-1 with TRBJ2-3; TRBD1 aligns across 7 bases. V lost 8 bases to trimming and J lost 0 bases; unmatched junction nucleotides: 8. Germline V CDR1 and CDR2: SQVTM, ANQGSEA. This CDR3 is built from 14 residues. CDR3 residues: CSISMDRSTDTQYF. The CDR3 region has the DNA TGCAGCATTTCCATGGACAGGAGCACAGATACGCAGTATTTT.